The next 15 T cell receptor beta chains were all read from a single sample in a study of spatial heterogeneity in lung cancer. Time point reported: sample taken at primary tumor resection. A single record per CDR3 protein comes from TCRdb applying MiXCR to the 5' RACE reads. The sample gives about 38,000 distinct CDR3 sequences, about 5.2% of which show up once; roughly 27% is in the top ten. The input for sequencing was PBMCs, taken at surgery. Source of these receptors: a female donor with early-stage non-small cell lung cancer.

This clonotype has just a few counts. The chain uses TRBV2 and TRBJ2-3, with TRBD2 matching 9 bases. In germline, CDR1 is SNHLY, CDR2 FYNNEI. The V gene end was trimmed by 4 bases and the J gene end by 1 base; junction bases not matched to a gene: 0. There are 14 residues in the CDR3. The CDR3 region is CASSGTSGTDTQYF. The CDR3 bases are TGTGCCAGCAGTGGGACTAGCGGCACAGATACGCAGTATTTT.

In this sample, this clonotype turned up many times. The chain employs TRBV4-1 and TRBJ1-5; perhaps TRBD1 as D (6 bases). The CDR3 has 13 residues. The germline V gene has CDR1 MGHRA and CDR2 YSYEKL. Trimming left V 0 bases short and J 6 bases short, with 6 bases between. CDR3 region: CASSQEGGQPQHF. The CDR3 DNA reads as TGCGCCAGCAGCCAAGAAGGGGGTCAGCCCCAGCATTTT.

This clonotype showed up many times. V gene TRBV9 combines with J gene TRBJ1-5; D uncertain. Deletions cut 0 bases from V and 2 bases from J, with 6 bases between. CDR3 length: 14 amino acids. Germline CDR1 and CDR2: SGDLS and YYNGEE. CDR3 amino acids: CASSVEDGNQPQHF. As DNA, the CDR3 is TGTGCCAGCAGCGTAGAGGATGGCAATCAGCCCCAGCATTTT.

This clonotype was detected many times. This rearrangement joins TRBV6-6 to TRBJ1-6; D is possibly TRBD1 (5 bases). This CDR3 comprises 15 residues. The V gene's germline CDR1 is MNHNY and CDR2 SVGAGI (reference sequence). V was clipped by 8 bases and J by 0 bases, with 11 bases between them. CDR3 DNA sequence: TGTGCCAGCGATTGGGGGGGCTCCTATAATTCACCCCTCCACTTT. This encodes CASDWGGSYNSPLHF.

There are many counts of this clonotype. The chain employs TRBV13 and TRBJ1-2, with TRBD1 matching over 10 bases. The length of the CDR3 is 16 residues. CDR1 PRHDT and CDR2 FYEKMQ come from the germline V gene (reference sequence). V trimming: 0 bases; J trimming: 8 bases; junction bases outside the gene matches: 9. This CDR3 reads CASSLGGTGAIAGYTF. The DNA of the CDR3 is TGTGCCAGCAGCTTAGGAGGGACAGGGGCCATAGCGGGCTACACCTTC. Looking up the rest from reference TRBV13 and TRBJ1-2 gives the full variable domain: AAGVIQSPRHLIKEKRETATLKCYPIPRHDTVYWYQQGPGQDPQFLISFYEKMQSDKGSIPDRFSAQQFSDYHSELNMSSLELGDSALYFCASSLGGTGAIAGYTFGSGTRLTVV.

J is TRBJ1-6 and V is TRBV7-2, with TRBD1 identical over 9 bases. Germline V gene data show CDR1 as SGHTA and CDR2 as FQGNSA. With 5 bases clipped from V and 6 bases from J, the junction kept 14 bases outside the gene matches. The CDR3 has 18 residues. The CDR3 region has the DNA TGTGCCAGCAGCCCTAGGGTCTTGACAGGGGGTACTAATTCACCCCTCCACTTT. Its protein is CASSPRVLTGGTNSPLHF.

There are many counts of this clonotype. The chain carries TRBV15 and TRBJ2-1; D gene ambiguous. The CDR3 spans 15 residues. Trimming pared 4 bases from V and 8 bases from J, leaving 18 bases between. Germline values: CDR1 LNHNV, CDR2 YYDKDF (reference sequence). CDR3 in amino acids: CATSNPFQDPDEQFF. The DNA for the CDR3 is TGTGCCACCAGCAACCCGTTCCAAGACCCCGATGAGCAGTTCTTC.

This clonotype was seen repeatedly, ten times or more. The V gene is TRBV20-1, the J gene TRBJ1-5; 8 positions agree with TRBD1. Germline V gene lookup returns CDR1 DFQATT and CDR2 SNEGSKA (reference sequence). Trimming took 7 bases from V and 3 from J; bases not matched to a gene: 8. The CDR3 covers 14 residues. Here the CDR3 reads CSVPGQGDNQPQHF. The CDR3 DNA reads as TGCAGTGTCCCTGGACAGGGCGACAATCAGCCCCAGCATTTT.

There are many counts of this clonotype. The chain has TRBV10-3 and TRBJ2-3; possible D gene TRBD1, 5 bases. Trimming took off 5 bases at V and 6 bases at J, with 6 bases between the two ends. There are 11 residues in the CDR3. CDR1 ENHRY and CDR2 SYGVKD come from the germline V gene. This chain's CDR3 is CAISKGDTQYF. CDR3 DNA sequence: TGTGCCATCAGTAAGGGGGATACGCAGTATTTT.

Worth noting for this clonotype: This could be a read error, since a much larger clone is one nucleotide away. CDR3 sequence (DNA): TGTGCCAGCAGCCCAAGGAAGAAACAGCCCCAGCATTTT. It specifies CASSPRKKQPQHF. The chain recombines TRBV7-6 with TRBJ1-5, with unresolved D. The CDR3 totals 13 residues. CDR1 is SGHVS and CDR2 is FNYEAQ in the germline V gene. The V end was cut by 5 bases, the J end by 7 bases, with 12 bases between.

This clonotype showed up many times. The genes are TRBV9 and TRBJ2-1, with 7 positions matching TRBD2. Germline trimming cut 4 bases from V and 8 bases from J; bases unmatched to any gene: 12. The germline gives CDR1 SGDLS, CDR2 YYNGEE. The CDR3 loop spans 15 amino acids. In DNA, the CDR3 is TGTGCCAGCAGCCCAGGGACTACAAGTCGCCATGAGCAGTTCTTC. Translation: CASSPGTTSRHEQFF. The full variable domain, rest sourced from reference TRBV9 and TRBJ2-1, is DSGVTQTPKHLITATGQRVTLRCSPRSGDLSVYWYQQSLDQGLQFLIQYYNGEERAKGNILERFSAQQFPDLHSELNLSSLELGDSALYFCASSPGTTSRHEQFFGPGTRLTVL.

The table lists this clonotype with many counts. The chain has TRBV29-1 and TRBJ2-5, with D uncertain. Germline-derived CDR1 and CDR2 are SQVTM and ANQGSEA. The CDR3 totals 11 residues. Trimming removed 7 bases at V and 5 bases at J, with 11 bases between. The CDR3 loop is CSGLRSETQYF. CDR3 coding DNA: TGCAGCGGACTCCGGTCGGAGACCCAGTACTTC.

Here the CDR3 reads CASSTARLEQYF. The DNA of the CDR3 is TGTGCCAGTAGTACTGCCAGGCTCGAGCAGTACTTC. The chain combines TRBV19 with TRBJ2-7; the D is unclear. Looked up from germline, CDR1 is LNHDA and CDR2 is SQIVND (reference sequence). The V end was cut by 4 bases, the J end by 6 bases, with 10 bases between. This CDR3 spans 12 amino acids.

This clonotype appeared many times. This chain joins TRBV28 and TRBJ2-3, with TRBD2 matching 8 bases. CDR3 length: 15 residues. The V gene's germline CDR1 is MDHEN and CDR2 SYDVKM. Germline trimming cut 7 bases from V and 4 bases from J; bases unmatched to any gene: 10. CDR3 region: CASTSSRLAPDTQYF. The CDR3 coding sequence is TGTGCCAGCACTTCCAGTAGACTAGCGCCAGATACGCAGTATTTT.

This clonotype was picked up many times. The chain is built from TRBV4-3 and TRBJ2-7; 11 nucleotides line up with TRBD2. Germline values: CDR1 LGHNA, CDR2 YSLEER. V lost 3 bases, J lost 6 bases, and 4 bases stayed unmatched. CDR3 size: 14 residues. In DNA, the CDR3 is TGCGCCAGCAGCCAGGGACTAGCGGTCTCCGAGCAGTACTTC. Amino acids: CASSQGLAVSEQYF.